Following are 2 T cell receptor beta chains from one sample sequenced in a study of CXCR3-negative and CXCR3-positive naive CD8 T cells. 5' RACE that incorporated UMI labels was used to prepare the TRB cDNA libraries. From the 5' RACE reads, TCRdb lists one entry per CDR3 protein and no DNA. The table for this sample gives some 67,000 distinct CDR3 sequences. The sample comprised naive CXCR3- CD8+ T cells from blood. As to subset: CD45RO-CCR7+CD27+CD95- naive CD8+ T cells lacking CXCR3 (TNR3-). The receptors originated from a human donor in good health. Some clones in this sample may be carry-over from other donors' samples.

V gene TRBV7-9 combines with J gene TRBJ2-7; there is no DNA to check the TCRdb D call of TRBD1. The CDR3 loop spans 16 amino acids. Germline V CDR1 and CDR2: SEHNR, FQNEAQ (reference sequence). CDR3 amino acids: CASSLIYGQASYEQYF.

V is TRBV3-1 and J is TRBJ2-1; TCRdb names TRBD2, which stays unverified in the absence of DNA. Germline V CDR1 and CDR2: LGHDT, YNNKEL (reference sequence). The CDR3 sequence is 15 residues long. The CDR3 here is CASSLAGAGGNEQFF.